Below are 27 T cell receptor beta chains sequenced from a single sample in a study of Graves' ophthalmopathy and Graves' hyperthyroidism. The TCR beta CDR3 regions underwent amplification from RNA transcripts. First-round RT-PCR used HTBI primers; second-round multiplex PCR followed. TCRdb processed the multiplex PCR reads anew with MiXCR; each CDR3 protein has one entry. The repertoire includes 400,000 to 450,000 distinct CDR3 sequences, roughly 21% of them detected once, and around 3.1% sits in the top ten. The source material was peripheral blood. The receptors were gathered from a woman aged 18 to 35 with stable Graves' hyperthyroidism.

This clonotype was recorded at least ten times. The J gene is TRBJ2-6, the V gene TRBV15; D gene unclear. The CDR3 consists of 17 residues. Germline V gene data show CDR1 as LNHNV and CDR2 as YYDKDF (reference sequence). Trimming took off 6 bases at V and 0 bases at J, with 15 bases between the two ends. The CDR3: CATREIRAFSGANVLTF. Here the CDR3 DNA reads TGTGCCACCAGAGAGATTCGGGCCTTCTCTGGGGCCAACGTCCTGACTTTC. Together with reference TRBV15 and TRBJ2-6, the CDR3 gives the full variable domain: DAMVIQNPRYQVTQFGKPVTLSCSQTLNHNVMYWYQQKSSQAPKLLFHYYDKDFNNEADTPDNFQSRRPNTSFCFLDIRSPGLGDTAMYLCATREIRAFSGANVLTFGAGSRLTVL.

This clonotype came up many times. The chain carries TRBV29-1 and TRBJ2-5, with D perhaps TRBD1 or TRBD2 (5 bases each). The V end lost 4 bases, the J end lost 5 bases, and 14 bases lay between the germline ends. Per the germline V gene, CDR1 is SQVTM and CDR2 is ANQGSEA. This CDR3 region has 13 residues. The chain's CDR3 is CSVVWGSLETQYF. The CDR3 DNA reads TGCAGCGTTGTTTGGGGGAGCCTGGAGACCCAGTACTTC.

This rearrangement joins TRBV6-1 to TRBJ1-1; no reliable D call. CDR1 is MNHNS, CDR2 SASEGT, per germline. The V and J ends lost 6 bases and 0 bases respectively, with 8 bases between them. CDR3 length: 13 amino acids. The CDR3 DNA follows: TGTGCCAGCAGCGCAGCACTGAACACTGAAGCTTTCTTT. This gives the protein CASSAALNTEAFF.

This clonotype was seen ten or more times. V is TRBV12-3 or TRBV12-4 and J is TRBJ1-2; a possible D gene is TRBD1 (5 bases). The CDR3 totals 16 residues. V was cut by 0 bases and J by 0 bases, with 11 bases left in between. Written as DNA, the CDR3 is TGTGCCAGCAGTTTAGCAGGGGTGGCCGCTAACTATGGCTACACCTTC. This translates into CASSLAGVAANYGYTF.

This clonotype came up many times. The CDR3 region has the DNA TGTGCCAGTAGTATCTCAACAAATCAGCCCCAGCATTTT. Translation gives CASSISTNQPQHF. The V and J genes are TRBV19 and TRBJ1-5; D remains ambiguous. Deletions cut 3 bases from V and 4 bases from J, with 7 bases between. The germline V gene has CDR1 LNHDA and CDR2 SQIVND (reference sequence). There are 13 residues in the CDR3.

In this sample, this clonotype turned up many times. The rearrangement uses TRBV7-6 and TRBJ2-5, with D perhaps matching TRBD1 (5 bases). Germline-derived CDR1 and CDR2 are SGHVS and FNYEAQ. V was cut by 7 bases and J by 2 bases, with 11 bases left in between. CDR3 length: 13 residues. CDR3 nucleotides: TGTGCCAGCAACAGAAGACAGCAAGAGACCCAGTACTTC. The encoded protein is CASNRRQQETQYF.

This clonotype was observed at least ten times. This chain uses TRBV7-9 with TRBJ1-1; possibly TRBD1 for D (5 bases). Germline V gene data show CDR1 as SEHNR and CDR2 as FQNEAQ (reference sequence). There are 14 residues in the CDR3. V was clipped by 4 bases and J by 4 bases, with 13 bases between them. CDR3 region: CASSSGTELTEAFF. Written as DNA, the CDR3 is TGTGCCAGCAGCTCCGGGACGGAGCTCACTGAAGCTTTCTTT.

V gene TRBV4-2 combines with J gene TRBJ2-7; tentatively, D is TRBD2 (6 bases). With 2 bases removed from V and 3 bases from J, the gap between germline ends came to 20 bases. The CDR3 extends over 17 amino acids. From germline, CDR1 is LGHNA and CDR2 YNFKEQ. The CDR3 DNA is TGTGCCAGCAGCCAATTTACTCTAGCGTCCAGTAACTACGAGCAGTACTTC. It specifies CASSQFTLASSNYEQYF.

This clonotype was detected ten times or more. The chain links TRBV28 to TRBJ1-5, with TRBD1 matching 7 bases. Per germline, CDR1 MDHEN and CDR2 SYDVKM. V gave up 5 bases and J gave up 5 bases; unmatched junction bases: 9. The CDR3 sequence is 15 residues long. The CDR3 protein is CASSPDRTGDQPQHF. The CDR3 bases are TGTGCCAGCAGTCCGGACAGGACCGGTGATCAGCCCCAGCATTTT.

This rearrangement joins TRBV12-3 or TRBV12-4 to TRBJ2-5, with D uncertain. Trimming took off 6 bases at V and 5 bases at J, with 16 bases between the two ends. This CDR3 is built from 14 residues. Here the CDR3 DNA reads TGTGCCAGCAGCCCCGGAGTAGGGTGGGAGACCCAGTACTTC. It codes for CASSPGVGWETQYF.

The V gene is TRBV19, the J gene TRBJ2-7; 14 bases line up with TRBD2. Germline assignment: CDR1 LNHDA and CDR2 SQIVND (reference sequence). Trimming took 3 bases from V and 2 from J; bases not matched to a gene: 15. There are 20 residues in the CDR3. The DNA for the CDR3 is TGTGCCAGTAGTATTCGGGCCACCGGGACTAGCGGGAGCATTACCTACGAGCAGTACTTC. Amino acid sequence: CASSIRATGTSGSITYEQYF.

This clonotype appeared many times. The rearrangement joins TRBV12-3 or TRBV12-4 to TRBJ1-5, with D tentatively TRBD1 (6 bases). V lost 6 bases to trimming and J lost 1 base, with 10 bases between them. The CDR3 has 14 amino acids. The CDR3 is CASRQGWSNQPQHF. CDR3 bases: TGTGCCAGCAGACAGGGTTGGAGCAATCAGCCCCAGCATTTT.

The chain joins TRBV7-2 to TRBJ1-2, with 9 positions matching TRBD1. This CDR3 has 15 amino acids. Per germline, CDR1 SGHTA and CDR2 FQGNSA. With V trimmed by 2 bases and J by 2 bases, 3 bases remained unmatched. CDR3 sequence reads: CASSLPGTGNYGYTF. The CDR3 DNA reads TGTGCCAGCAGCTTACCCGGGACAGGGAACTATGGCTACACCTTC.

This clonotype was recorded at least ten times. The chain recombines TRBV2 with TRBJ1-6; D remains unclear. Germline V gene data show CDR1 as SNHLY and CDR2 as FYNNEI. This CDR3 has 15 residues. V dropped 7 bases and J dropped 2 bases, with 12 bases sitting between them. The CDR3 sequence: CASNPRRTYNSPLHF. The CDR3 DNA follows: TGTGCCAGCAATCCTCGCCGAACCTATAATTCACCCCTCCACTTT.

This clonotype was seen ten or more times. The chain links TRBV19 to TRBJ2-7; D is perhaps TRBD2 (6 bases). The length of the CDR3 is 14 residues. Germline CDR1 LNHDA, CDR2 SQIVND (reference sequence). V dropped 5 bases and J dropped 4 bases, with 15 bases sitting between them. The CDR3 region is CASSPAGRLYEQYF. The CDR3, as DNA: TGTGCCAGTAGTCCGGCGGGACGCCTGTACGAGCAGTACTTC.

Many counts were recorded for this clonotype. This chain uses TRBV28 with TRBJ2-7; no definite D call. The V end was cut by 8 bases, the J end by 3 bases, with 11 bases between. CDR3 length equals 12 residues. Per germline, CDR1 MDHEN and CDR2 SYDVKM. The chain's CDR3 is CASGTTRYEQYF. CDR3 nucleotide sequence: TGTGCCAGCGGAACTACTCGCTACGAGCAGTACTTC.

The V gene is TRBV12-3 or TRBV12-4, the J gene TRBJ2-2; D perhaps matches TRBD1 (6 bases). V lost 6 bases, J lost 7 bases, and 12 bases lay in between. The CDR3 length is 13 residues. The CDR3 DNA sequence: TGTGCCAGCAGCGACAGAGGGGGCGGGGAGCTGTTTTTT. This codes for CASSDRGGGELFF.

As regards this clonotype: It may be a read error: a sequence one base away is much more abundant. The chain carries TRBV19 and TRBJ2-7; D not resolved. This CDR3 is 13 amino acids long. Germline V lookup: CDR1 LNHDA, CDR2 SQIVND (reference sequence). Between the trimmed V and J ends, which lost 8 bases and 0 bases, there was a span of 11 bases. As DNA, the CDR3 is TGTGCCAGTGGTGCGGCCTTCTCCTACGAGCAGTACTTC. Translation gives CASGAAFSYEQYF.

This clonotype was seen ten or more times. The chain couples TRBV6-9 to TRBJ2-7; 9 nucleotides line up with TRBD1. CDR1 and CDR2 from the germline V gene are MNHGY and SVAAGI. Trimming took 9 bases from V and 3 from J; bases not matched to a gene: 6. This CDR3 comprises 13 residues. The CDR3 sequence is CARLADRGYEQYF. The CDR3 nucleotides read TGTGCCAGATTGGCGGACAGGGGCTACGAGCAGTACTTC.

This clonotype was detected only a few times. The chain joins TRBV12-3 or TRBV12-4 to TRBJ1-6; D may be TRBD1 (5 bases). CDR3 length: 14 residues. Trimming took off 10 bases at V and 8 bases at J, with 18 bases between the two ends. CDR3 coding DNA: TGTGCCAACAATCATGTAGGGGATGATTCACCCCTCCACTTT. Encoded protein: CANNHVGDDSPLHF.

This clonotype was recorded many times. This chain uses TRBV12-3 or TRBV12-4 with TRBJ1-6; tentatively, D is TRBD1 (5 bases). V shed 7 bases and J shed 9 bases, with 16 bases lying between them. CDR3 length: 14 residues. The CDR3 nucleotides are TGTGCCAGCATGTCCGCCGGCCAGGGTTCACCCCTCCACTTT. Amino acids: CASMSAGQGSPLHF.

This clonotype has a count of ten or more. The genes are TRBV15 and TRBJ1-1; D not resolved. The CDR3 consists of 15 residues. Looked up from germline, CDR1 is LNHNV and CDR2 is YYDKDF (reference sequence). Trimming took 2 bases from V and 1 from J, leaving 11 bases between them. Here the CDR3 reads CATSRTSLENTEAFF. The CDR3 DNA sequence: TGTGCCACCAGCAGAACTTCTCTGGAGAACACTGAAGCTTTCTTT. Drawing the rest from reference TRBV15 and TRBJ1-1, the complete variable domain is DAMVIQNPRYQVTQFGKPVTLSCSQTLNHNVMYWYQQKSSQAPKLLFHYYDKDFNNEADTPDNFQSRRPNTSFCFLDIRSPGLGDTAMYLCATSRTSLENTEAFFGQGTRLTVV.

The chain couples TRBV6-1 to TRBJ1-1, with D unresolved. The CDR3 is 12 amino acids. Deletions cut 1 base from V and 9 bases from J, with 9 bases between. Germline lookup yields CDR1 MNHNS and CDR2 SASEGT. In DNA form, the CDR3 reads TGTGCCAGCAGTGAAGGAACGGTCCAAGCTTTCTTT. It encodes CASSEGTVQAFF.

Many counts were recorded for this clonotype. The genes are TRBV18 and TRBJ1-1; tentatively, D is TRBD1 (6 bases). V lost 2 bases to trimming and J lost 4 bases, with 20 bases between them. Germline CDR1 is KGHSH and CDR2 is LQKENI. The CDR3 is 17 amino acids. The DNA of the CDR3 is TGTGCCAGCTCACCAGACCACGGGGGGGCCGGAGTCACTGAAGCTTTCTTT. Amino acid sequence: CASSPDHGGAGVTEAFF.

This clonotype was detected ten times or more. This chain connects TRBV7-2 to TRBJ2-5, with D perhaps matching TRBD1 (6 bases). The CDR3 has 16 residues. Germline V lookup: CDR1 SGHTA, CDR2 FQGNSA. The V gene lost 1 base and the J gene lost 2 bases, with 14 bases spanning the gap. DNA for the CDR3: TGTGCCAGCAGCTTAGAGGTCGGGACACGACAAGAGACCCAGTACTTC. Its translation is CASSLEVGTRQETQYF.

This clonotype was counted ten times or more. J is TRBJ2-7 and V is TRBV7-6, with D uncertain. CDR1 and CDR2 (germline): SGHVS, FNYEAQ. The ends were cut back, 5 bases at V and 0 bases at J, with 8 bases in the middle. This CDR3 region has 13 residues. Written as DNA, the CDR3 is TGTGCCAGCAGCGTTAGTGTCTCCTACGAGCAGTACTTC. It translates to CASSVSVSYEQYF. Drawing the rest from reference TRBV7-6 and TRBJ2-7, the complete variable domain is GAGVSQSPRYKVTKRGQDVALRCDPISGHVSLYWYRQALGQGPEFLTYFNYEAQQDKSGLPNDRFSAERPEGSISTLTIQRTEQRDSAMYRCASSVSVSYEQYFGPGTRLTVT.

This clonotype came up many times. The chain is built from TRBV3-1 and TRBJ1-2; D not certain. This CDR3 is built from 14 residues. From germline, CDR1 is LGHDT and CDR2 YNNKEL (reference sequence). V was clipped by 0 bases and J by 8 bases, with 13 bases between them. CDR3 coding DNA: TGTGCCAGCAGCCAAGATCATTCGTTTGGAGGCTACACCTTC. Translated, it gives CASSQDHSFGGYTF.